This T cell receptor beta chain was retrieved from a study of T-cell reconstitution after alpha-beta-depleted transplantation in children. A TCRbeta library incorporating unique molecular identifiers was prepared. TCRdb used MiXCR to reprocess the PCR reads, holding one entry per CDR3 protein. The data show about 230,000 distinct CDR3 sequences, over 9.5% seen once. This clonotype has at least ten counts. The V segment lost 2 bases and the J segment 3 bases; nucleotides outside the gene matches: 1. The CDR3 loop spans 13 amino acids. Germline loops: CDR1 SQVTM, CDR2 ANQGSEA. The TCR was taken from a human donor who donated a stem cell graft to a child with SCID. Material: PBMCs from the stem cell graft donor, obtained from the stem cell graft. The chain employs TRBV29-1 and TRBJ2-7; 10 bases are shared with TRBD1. The CDR3 is CSVERDRGYEQYF. CDR3 sequence (DNA): TGCAGCGTTGAACGGGACAGGGGCTACGAGCAGTACTTC.